This T cell receptor (beta chain) was captured in a study of persistence of HIV-infected CD4 T cells (dated by TCRdb to between 2020 and 2021). For the wider study: The median time the participants had spent on suppressive ART was 7 to 9 years. Peripheral blood samples of up to about 180 mL were taken at multiple time points, with the exception of a couple of participants who underwent leukapheresis at a single time point. Anti-CD3/anti-CD28 stimulation activated a higher proportion of cells, with a lower memory fraction, than antigen stimulation. CMV- and HIV-1 Gag-responding CD4+ T cells were isolated from ART-treated individuals so that antigen-driven clonal expansion of HIV-1-infected cells could be examined. Proviral sequencing was used to assess clonality among infected cells, whereas TCRbeta sequencing gauged the clonality of all cells within each sorted population. In the cross-participant TCR cluster analysis, 8 participants were included for CMV and 7 participants were included for Gag. The research as a whole found: Only a small number of individuals took part in the study, and the range of antigens tested was limited. Enrichment of degenerate expanded CDR3beta sequences was found in antigen-responding cells, suggesting convergent selection of CD4+ responses to CMV and Gag. Significantly lower TCRbeta richness was observed in CMV- and Gag-responding cells than in anti-CD3/anti-CD28-responding cells, and higher oligoclonality was observed in CMV-responding cells than in CD3/CD28-stimulated and Gag-responding cells. Within the same sorted populations, TCR oligoclonality correlated with proviral oligoclonality. Bulk TCR analyses could not be restricted to the rare CMV-responding cells that actually carried HIV-1 proviruses.

The treatment or condition label here, explained by the study, means: suppressive antiretroviral therapy. Cells were stimulated with anti-CD3/anti-CD28 magnetic beads as a nonspecific positive control representing the CD4+ T cell repertoire. CD4+ T cells that responded were sorted based on upregulation of both CD40 ligand and CD69. Participants were HIV-1-infected adults who started suppressive ART during chronic infection. Participants had undetectable plasma HIV-1 RNA below 50 copies/mL for at least 4 years. To be included, participants needed a CD4+ T cell count above 400 cells/uL and a positive CMV serology. Before stimulation, PBMCs were isolated using density centrifugation and depleted of CD8+ T cells. For less than 20 hours, CD8-depleted PBMCs were stimulated with anti-CD28/CD49d costimulation, a CD40-blocking antibody, and enfuvirtide, which was added to prevent new infections. Cell sorting was done on a Beckman Coulter MoFlo Legacy or XDP sorter, and dead cells were excluded with propidium iodide. The QIAamp DNA Mini Kit was used for genomic DNA extraction from samples above one million cells, and the Quick-DNA Microprep Kit was used otherwise.

TCRbeta repertoires were sequenced from genomic DNA with the immunoSEQ hsTCRB assay version 4 in survey mode. For TCRbeta sequencing, genomic DNA was diluted to roughly 10 ng/uL, with up to about 1 ug used per sample. Concerning the study's data processing: TCRbeta data were analyzed in ImmunoSeq Analyzer 3.0, with diversity computed on productive nucleotide rearrangements. The improved Chao index was used to estimate lower-bound TCR diversity, and the Gini coefficient was used to estimate clonality using the Immunarch R package. Different nucleotide rearrangements encoding the same CDR3beta amino acid sequence were counted as distinct clonotypes. Differential abundance analysis identified TCRbeta sequences significantly enriched in antigen-responding cells relative to anti-CD3/anti-CD28-activated cells. GLIPH2 grouped TCRs by predicted peptide-MHC specificity, both within each participant and across combined participant data sets. TCRdb stores this immuneACCESS table with in-frame sequences only. Part of the clones is absent; in the studies checked, under half of the shortfall reflects unresolved V genes, and no reason is known for the rest. V, J and clone size were drawn from that table, and D and trimming were deduced from the DNA. For this sample there are about 43,000 clones; approximately 88% appear just once. In total, the top ten clones hold approximately 0.93% of the sample.

Notes on this clone: This receptor's antigen is unknown. It has no much larger one-base neighbor in the sample; base qualities were not kept.

The origin of this receptor is an adult man with HIV who was CMV-seropositive. Sequencing used CD4+ T cells sorted from PBMCs after approximately 20-hour stimulation, obtained from a patient who received antiretroviral therapy. This specimen's cell subset or site label, per the study, means: CD40L+CD69+ CD4 T cells responding to anti-CD3/anti-CD28 beads, representing the overall repertoire.

The DNA sequence reads TGTGCCAGCAGCTTAGAGGGGACTAGCGGGCGCTTTTACAATGAGCAGTTCTTC. This is translated as CASSLEGTSGRFYNEQFF. The V and J genes are TRBV7-2 and TRBJ2-1, and 12 junctional nucleotides match TRBD2. Trimming removed 1 base from V and 4 bases from J; the gene matches leave 8 bases unexplained. For CDR1 and CDR2, the germline V gene lists SGHTA and FQGNSA. The CDR3 contains 18 residues, cysteine and phenylalanine counted. Of all the DNA, just the CDR3 is kept, 54 bases in frame from base 1. The full variable domain, completed from the reference TRBV7-2 and TRBJ2-1 proteins outside the CDR3, reads GAGVSQSPSNKVTEKGKDVELRCDPISGHTALYWYRQSLGQGLEFLIYFQGNSAPDKSGLPSDRFSAERTGGSVSTLTIQRTQQEDSAVYLCASSLEGTSGRFYNEQFFGPGTRLTVL.